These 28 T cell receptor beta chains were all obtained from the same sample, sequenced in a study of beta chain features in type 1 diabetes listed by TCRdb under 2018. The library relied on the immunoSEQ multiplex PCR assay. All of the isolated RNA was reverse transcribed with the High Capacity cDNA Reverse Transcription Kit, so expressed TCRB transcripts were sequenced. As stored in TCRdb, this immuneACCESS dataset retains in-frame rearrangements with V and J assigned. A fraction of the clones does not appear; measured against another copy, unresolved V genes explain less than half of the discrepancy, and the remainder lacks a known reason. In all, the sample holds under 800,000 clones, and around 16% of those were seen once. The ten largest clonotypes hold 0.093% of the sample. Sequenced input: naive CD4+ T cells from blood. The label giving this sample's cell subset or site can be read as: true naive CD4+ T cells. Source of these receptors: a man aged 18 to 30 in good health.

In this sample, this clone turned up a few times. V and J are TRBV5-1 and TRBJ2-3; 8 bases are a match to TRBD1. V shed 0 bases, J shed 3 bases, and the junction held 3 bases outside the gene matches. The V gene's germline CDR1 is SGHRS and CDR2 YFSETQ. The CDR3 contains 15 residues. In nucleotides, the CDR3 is TGCGCCAGCAGCTTGGGGGACAGGAAGACAGATACGCAGTATTTT. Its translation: CASSLGDRKTDTQYF.

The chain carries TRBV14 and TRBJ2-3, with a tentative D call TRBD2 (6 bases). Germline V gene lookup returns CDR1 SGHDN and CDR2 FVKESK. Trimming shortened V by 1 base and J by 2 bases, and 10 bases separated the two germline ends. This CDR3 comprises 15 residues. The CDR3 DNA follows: TGTGCCAGCAGCCAAGGGGACTTTCTCACAGATACGCAGTATTTT. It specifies CASSQGDFLTDTQYF.

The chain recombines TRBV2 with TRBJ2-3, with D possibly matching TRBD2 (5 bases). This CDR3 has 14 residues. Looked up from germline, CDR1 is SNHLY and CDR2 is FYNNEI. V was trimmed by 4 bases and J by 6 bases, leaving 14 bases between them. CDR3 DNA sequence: TGTGCCAGCAGTGTTAAGCGGACCACGGATACGCAGTATTTT. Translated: CASSVKRTTDTQYF.

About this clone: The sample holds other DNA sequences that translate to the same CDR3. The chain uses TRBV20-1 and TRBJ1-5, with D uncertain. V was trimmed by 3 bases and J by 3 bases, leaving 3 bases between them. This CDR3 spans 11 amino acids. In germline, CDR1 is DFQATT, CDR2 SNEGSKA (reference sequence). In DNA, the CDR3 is TGCAGTGCTAGCGACAATCAGCCCCAGCATTTT. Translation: CSASDNQPQHF.

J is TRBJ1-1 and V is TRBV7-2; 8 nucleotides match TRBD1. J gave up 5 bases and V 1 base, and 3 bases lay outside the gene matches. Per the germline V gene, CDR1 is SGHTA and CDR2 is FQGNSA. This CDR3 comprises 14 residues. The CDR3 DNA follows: TGTGCCAGCAGCTTAGACAGGGGGTGGACTGAAGCTTTCTTT. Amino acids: CASSLDRGWTEAFF. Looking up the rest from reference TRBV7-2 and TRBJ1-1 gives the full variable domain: GAGVSQSPSNKVTEKGKDVELRCDPISGHTALYWYRQSLGQGLEFLIYFQGNSAPDKSGLPSDRFSAERTGGSVSTLTIQRTQQEDSAVYLCASSLDRGWTEAFFGQGTRLTVV.

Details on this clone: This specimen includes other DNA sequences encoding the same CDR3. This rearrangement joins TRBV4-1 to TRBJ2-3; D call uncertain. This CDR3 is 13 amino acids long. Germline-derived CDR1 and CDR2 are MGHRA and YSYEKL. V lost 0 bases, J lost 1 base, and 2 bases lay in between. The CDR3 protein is CASSQEGTDTQYF. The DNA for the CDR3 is TGCGCCAGCAGCCAAGAGGGCACAGATACGCAGTATTTT.

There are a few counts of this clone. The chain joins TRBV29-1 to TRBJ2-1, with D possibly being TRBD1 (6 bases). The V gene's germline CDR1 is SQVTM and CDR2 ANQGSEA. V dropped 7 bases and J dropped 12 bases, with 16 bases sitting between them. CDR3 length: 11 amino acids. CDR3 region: CSAEGPDRQFF. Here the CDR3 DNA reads TGCAGCGCCGAGGGCCCGGACAGGCAGTTCTTC.

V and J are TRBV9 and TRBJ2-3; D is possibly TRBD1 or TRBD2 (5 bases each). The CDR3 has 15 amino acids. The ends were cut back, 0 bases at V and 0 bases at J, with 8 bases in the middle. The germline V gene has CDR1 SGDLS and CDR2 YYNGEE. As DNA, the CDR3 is TGTGCCAGCAGCGTAGCGGGGCCGAGCACAGATACGCAGTATTTT. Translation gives CASSVAGPSTDTQYF.

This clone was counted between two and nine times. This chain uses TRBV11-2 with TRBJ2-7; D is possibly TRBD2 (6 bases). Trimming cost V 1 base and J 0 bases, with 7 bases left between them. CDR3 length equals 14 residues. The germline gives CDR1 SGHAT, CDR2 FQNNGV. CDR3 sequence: CASSLGSGSYEQYF. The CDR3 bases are TGTGCCAGCAGCTTAGGTAGCGGCTCCTACGAGCAGTACTTC. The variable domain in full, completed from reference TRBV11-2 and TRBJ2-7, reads EAGVAQSPRYKIIEKRQSVAFWCNPISGHATLYWYQQILGQGPKLLIQFQNNGVVDDSQLPKDRFSAERLKGVDSTLKIQPAKLEDSAVYLCASSLGSGSYEQYFGPGTRLTVT.

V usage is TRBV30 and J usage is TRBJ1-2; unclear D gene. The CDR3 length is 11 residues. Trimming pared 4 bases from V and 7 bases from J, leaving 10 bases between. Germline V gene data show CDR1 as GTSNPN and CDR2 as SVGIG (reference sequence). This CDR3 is CAWTRGSGYTF. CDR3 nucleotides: TGTGCCTGGACCCGCGGGTCTGGCTACACCTTC. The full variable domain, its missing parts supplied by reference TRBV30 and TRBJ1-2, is SQTIHQWPATLVQPVGSPLSLECTVEGTSNPNLYWYRQAAGRGLQLLFYSVGIGQISSEVPQNLSASRPQDRQFILSSKKLLLSDSGFYLCAWTRGSGYTFGSGTRLTVV.

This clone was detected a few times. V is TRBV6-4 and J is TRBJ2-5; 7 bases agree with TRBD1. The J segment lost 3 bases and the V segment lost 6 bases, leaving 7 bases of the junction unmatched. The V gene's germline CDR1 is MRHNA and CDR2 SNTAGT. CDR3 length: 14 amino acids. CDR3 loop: CASRPGTEKETQYF. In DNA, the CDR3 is TGTGCCAGCAGACCCGGGACAGAGAAAGAGACCCAGTACTTC.

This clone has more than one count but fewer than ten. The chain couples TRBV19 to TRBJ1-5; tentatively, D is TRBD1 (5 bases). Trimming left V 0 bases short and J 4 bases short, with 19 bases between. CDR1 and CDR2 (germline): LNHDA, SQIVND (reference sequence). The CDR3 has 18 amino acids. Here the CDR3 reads CASSIEILRQTRNQPQHF. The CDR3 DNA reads TGTGCCAGTAGTATAGAAATCTTGCGACAGACGAGAAATCAGCCCCAGCATTTT.

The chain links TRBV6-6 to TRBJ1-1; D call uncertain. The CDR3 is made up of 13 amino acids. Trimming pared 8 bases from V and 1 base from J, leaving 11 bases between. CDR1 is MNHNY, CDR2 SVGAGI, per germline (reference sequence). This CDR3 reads CASSATPNTEAFF. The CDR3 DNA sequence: TGTGCCAGCTCGGCTACCCCGAACACTGAAGCTTTCTTT.

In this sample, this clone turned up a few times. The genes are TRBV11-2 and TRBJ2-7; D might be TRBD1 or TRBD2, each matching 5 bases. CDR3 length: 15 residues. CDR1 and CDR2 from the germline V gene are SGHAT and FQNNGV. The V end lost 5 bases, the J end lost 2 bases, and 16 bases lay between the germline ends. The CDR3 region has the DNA TGTGCCAGCAGCACCGCCGGGACGGGTACCTACGAGCAGTACTTC. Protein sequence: CASSTAGTGTYEQYF.

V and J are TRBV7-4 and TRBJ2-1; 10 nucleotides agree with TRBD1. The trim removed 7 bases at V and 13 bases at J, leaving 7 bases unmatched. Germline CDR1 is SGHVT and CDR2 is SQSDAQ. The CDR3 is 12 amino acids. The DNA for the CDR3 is TGTGCCAGCAAGCTGGGACAGGGGTGTCAGTTCTTC. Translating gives CASKLGQGCQFF.

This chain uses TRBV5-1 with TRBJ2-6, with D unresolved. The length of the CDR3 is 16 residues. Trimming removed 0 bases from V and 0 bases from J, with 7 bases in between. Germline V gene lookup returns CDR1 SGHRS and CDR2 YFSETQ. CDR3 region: CASSLDGVSGANVLTF. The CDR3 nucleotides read TGCGCCAGCAGCTTGGATGGGGTCTCTGGGGCCAACGTCCTGACTTTC.

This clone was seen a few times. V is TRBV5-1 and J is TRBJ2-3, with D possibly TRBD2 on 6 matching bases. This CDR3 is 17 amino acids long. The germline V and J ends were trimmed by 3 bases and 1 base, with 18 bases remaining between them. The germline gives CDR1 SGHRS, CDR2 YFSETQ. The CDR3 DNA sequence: TGCGCCAGCAGCTCTAGGACTACCTCTCTGGGCACAGATACGCAGTATTTT. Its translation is CASSSRTTSLGTDTQYF. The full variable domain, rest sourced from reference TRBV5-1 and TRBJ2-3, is KAGVTQTPRYLIKTRGQQVTLSCSPISGHRSVSWYQQTPGQGLQFLFEYFSETQRNKGNFPGRFSGRQFSNSRSEMNVSTLELGDSALYLCASSSRTTSLGTDTQYFGPGTRLTVL.

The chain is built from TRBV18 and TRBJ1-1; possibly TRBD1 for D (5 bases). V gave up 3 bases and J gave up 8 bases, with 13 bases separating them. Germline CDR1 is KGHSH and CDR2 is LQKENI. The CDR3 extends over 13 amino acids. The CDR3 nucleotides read TGTGCCAGCTCACCCCGGGGCCAGCCCGAAGCTTTCTTT. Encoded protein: CASSPRGQPEAFF.

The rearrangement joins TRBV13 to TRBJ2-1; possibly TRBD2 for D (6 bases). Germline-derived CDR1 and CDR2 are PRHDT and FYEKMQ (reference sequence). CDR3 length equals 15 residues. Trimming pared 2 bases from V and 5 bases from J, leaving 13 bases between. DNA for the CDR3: TGTGCCAGCAGCTTATATCGTAGGAGGGACAATGAGCAGTTCTTC. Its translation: CASSLYRRRDNEQFF.

The DNA for the CDR3 is TGCGCCAGCAGCTTGGAGGCAGGCAACTATGGCTACACCTTC. Its translation: CASSLEAGNYGYTF. J is TRBJ1-2 and V is TRBV5-1; no clear D. Germline lookup yields CDR1 SGHRS and CDR2 YFSETQ. CDR3 length: 14 amino acids. V shed 0 bases and J shed 2 bases, with 8 bases lying between them.

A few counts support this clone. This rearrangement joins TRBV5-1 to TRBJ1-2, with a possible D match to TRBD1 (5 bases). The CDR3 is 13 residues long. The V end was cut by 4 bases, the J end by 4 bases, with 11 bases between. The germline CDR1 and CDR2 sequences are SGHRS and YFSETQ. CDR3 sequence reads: CASSLGTTYGYTF. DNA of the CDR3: TGCGCCAGCAGCCTCGGGACGACCTATGGCTACACCTTC.

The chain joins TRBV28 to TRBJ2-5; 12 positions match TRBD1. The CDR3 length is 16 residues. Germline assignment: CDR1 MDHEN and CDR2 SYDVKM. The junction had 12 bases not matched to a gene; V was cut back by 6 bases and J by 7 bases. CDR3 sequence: CASSPSGTGGSGTQYF. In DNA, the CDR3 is TGTGCCAGCAGCCCGTCCGGGACAGGGGGCTCAGGGACCCAGTACTTC.

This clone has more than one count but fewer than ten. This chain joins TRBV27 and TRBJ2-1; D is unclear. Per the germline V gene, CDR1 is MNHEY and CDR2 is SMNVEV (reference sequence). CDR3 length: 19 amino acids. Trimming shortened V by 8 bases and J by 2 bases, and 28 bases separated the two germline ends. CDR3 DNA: TGTGCCAGCCGCAACACCCCGCTTAGACGGTCTGTGGCCTACAATGAGCAGTTCTTC. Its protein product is CASRNTPLRRSVAYNEQFF.

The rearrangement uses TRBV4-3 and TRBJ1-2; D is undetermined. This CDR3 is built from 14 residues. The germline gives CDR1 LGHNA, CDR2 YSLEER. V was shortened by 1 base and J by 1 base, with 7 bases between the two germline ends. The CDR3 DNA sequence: TGCGCCAGCAGCCAAGTAACGCATAACTATGGCTACACCTTC. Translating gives CASSQVTHNYGYTF.

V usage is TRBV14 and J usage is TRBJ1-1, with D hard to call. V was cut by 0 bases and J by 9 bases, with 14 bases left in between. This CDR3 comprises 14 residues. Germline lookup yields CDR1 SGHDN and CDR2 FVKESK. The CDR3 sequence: CASSQDLSRRKAFF. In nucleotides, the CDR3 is TGTGCCAGCAGCCAAGATTTGTCTCGGCGGAAAGCTTTCTTT.

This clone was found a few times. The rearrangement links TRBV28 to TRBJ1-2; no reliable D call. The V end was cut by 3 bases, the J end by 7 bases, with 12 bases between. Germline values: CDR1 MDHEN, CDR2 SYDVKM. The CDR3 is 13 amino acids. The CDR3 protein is CASSLSSLVGYTF. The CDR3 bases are TGTGCCAGCAGTTTGAGTTCACTAGTTGGCTACACCTTC.

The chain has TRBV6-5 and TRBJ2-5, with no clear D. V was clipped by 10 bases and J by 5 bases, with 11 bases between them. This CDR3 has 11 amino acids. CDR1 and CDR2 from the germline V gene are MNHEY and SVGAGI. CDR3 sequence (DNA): TGTGCCATCGGAATGGCGGAGACCCAGTACTTC. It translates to CAIGMAETQYF.

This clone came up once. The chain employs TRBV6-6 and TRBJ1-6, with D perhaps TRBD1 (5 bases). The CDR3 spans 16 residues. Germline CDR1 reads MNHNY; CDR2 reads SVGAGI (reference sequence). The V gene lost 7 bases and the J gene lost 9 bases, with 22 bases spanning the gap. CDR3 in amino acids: CASTKPGGDMVSPLHF. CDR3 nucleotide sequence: TGTGCCAGCACCAAACCCGGAGGGGATATGGTTTCACCCCTCCACTTT.